This T cell receptor (beta chain) was identified in a study of control samples from healthy donors and cancer patients. The protocol was immunoSEQ multiplex PCR, while the TCRdb copy is restricted to in-frame clones and leaves out a portion. The sample has 140,000 or so clones; around 94% are singletons. This clone was seen once. The sequence was collected from a man between 60 and 70 years old with colorectal cancer. Sequencing was carried out using PBMCs.

The CDR3 DNA sequence: TGTGCCAGCAGCTTAGTGGGAAGCACAATCAGCAATCAGCCCCAGCATTTT. This codes for CASSLVGSTISNQPQHF. The chain uses TRBV7-2 and TRBJ1-5; D uncertain. Trimming took off 1 base at V and 1 base at J, with 14 bases between the two ends. The CDR3 extends over 17 amino acids. CDR1 and CDR2 from the germline V gene are SGHTA and FQGNSA.